These 17 T cell receptor beta chains originate from one sample sequenced in a study of CD8 T cells in Susac syndrome. Random hexamers primed reverse transcription of 0.5 to 1 ug RNA. TCRdb called the immunoSEQ multiplex PCR reads again in MiXCR, with one record for every CDR3 protein. The profile shows some 100,000 distinct CDR3 sequences, 85% to 95% of them singletons. The specimen was CD4+ T cells from PBMCs. The source is a human donor with multiple sclerosis.

CDR3 amino acids: CASSTTRETQYF. CDR3 nucleotide sequence: TGTGCCAGCAGTACCACAAGGGAGACCCAGTACTTC. The chain carries TRBV6-2 or TRBV6-3 and TRBJ2-5; D unresolved. The CDR3 extends over 12 amino acids. Germline V lookup: CDR1 MNHEY, CDR2 SVGEGT. Trimming took off 5 bases at V and 5 bases at J, with 9 bases between the two ends.

The rearrangement joins TRBV6-5 to TRBJ1-6; the D is unclear. This CDR3 is 16 amino acids long. Per germline, CDR1 MNHEY and CDR2 SVGAGI. Trimming stripped 0 bases from V and 9 bases from J, with 15 bases between. The DNA for the CDR3 is TGTGCCAGCAGTTACTCCGCGATCACCCCAGGTTCACCCCTCCACTTT. The encoded protein is CASSYSAITPGSPLHF.

This clonotype was seen only once. The J gene is TRBJ2-2, the V gene TRBV3-1; D perhaps matches TRBD2 (5 bases). V was shortened by 4 bases and J by 4 bases, with 22 bases between the two germline ends. The CDR3 consists of 18 residues. Germline CDR1 reads LGHDT; CDR2 reads YNNKEL (reference sequence). The CDR3 sequence is CASSPRDTPKWFTGELFF. In DNA form, the CDR3 reads TGTGCCAGCAGCCCACGGGATACCCCGAAATGGTTCACCGGGGAGCTGTTTTTT.

V usage is TRBV7-3 and J usage is TRBJ2-2; 8 nucleotides line up with TRBD1. Germline V gene sequence: CDR1 SGHTA, CDR2 FQGTGA. With 0 bases clipped from V and 5 bases from J, the junction kept 5 bases outside the gene matches. The CDR3 is made up of 16 amino acids. CDR3 DNA sequence: TGTGCCAGCAGCTTAACGGCCGGACAGGGAACCGGGGAGCTGTTTTTT. Translating gives CASSLTAGQGTGELFF. Combining the CDR3 with reference TRBV7-3 and TRBJ2-2 gives the whole variable domain GAGVSQTPSNKVTEKGKYVELRCDPISGHTALYWYRQSLGQGPEFLIYFQGTGAADDSGLPNDRFFAVRPEGSVSTLKIQRTERGDSAVYLCASSLTAGQGTGELFFGEGSRLTVL.

This chain connects TRBV10-3 to TRBJ2-3; D is perhaps TRBD2 (5 bases). Germline V CDR1 and CDR2: ENHRY, SYGVKD. The CDR3 runs 13 residues. V was cut by 9 bases and J by 3 bases, with 13 bases left in between. The CDR3 reads CAIRTEATDTQYF. In nucleotides, the CDR3 is TGTGCCATAAGGACTGAAGCAACAGATACGCAGTATTTT.

The chain recombines TRBV30 with TRBJ2-7; 7 positions agree with TRBD1. V was pared by 1 base and J by 2 bases, with 2 bases of the junction left unmatched. The CDR3 loop spans 13 amino acids. Germline CDR1 and CDR2: GTSNPN and SVGIG (reference sequence). The CDR3 sequence: CAWSAGTAYEQYF. The CDR3 DNA sequence: TGTGCCTGGAGTGCCGGGACAGCCTACGAGCAGTACTTC.

This clonotype was counted once. The chain combines TRBV2 with TRBJ2-3; D possibly uses TRBD1 or TRBD2 (5 bases each). V was pared by 4 bases and J by 11 bases, with 16 bases between. Germline V gene sequence: CDR1 SNHLY, CDR2 FYNNEI. The CDR3 length is 13 residues. The CDR3 loop is CASSVVRDQGQYF. DNA of the CDR3: TGTGCCAGCAGTGTCGTCAGGGACCAGGGGCAGTATTTT.

This clonotype was detected once. This rearrangement joins TRBV6-2 or TRBV6-3 to TRBJ2-5, with D unclear. Germline V CDR1 and CDR2: MNHEY, SVGEGT. The CDR3 loop spans 16 amino acids. Deletions cut 2 bases from V and 4 bases from J, with 17 bases between. For the CDR3, the DNA is TGTGCCAGCAGTTACGGTGGAGCCCAATGGGGAGAGACCCAGTACTTC. Its translation is CASSYGGAQWGETQYF.

The J gene is TRBJ1-4, the V gene TRBV29-1; D possibly corresponds to TRBD1 (5 bases). Trimming pared 7 bases from V and 0 bases from J, leaving 9 bases between. Germline V gene lookup returns CDR1 SQVTM and CDR2 ANQGSEA. The CDR3 consists of 13 residues. CDR3 in DNA: TGCAGCGCTGGGACTGCAACTAATGAAAAACTGTTTTTT. Residues: CSAGTATNEKLFF.

The chain couples TRBV23-1 to TRBJ2-7; D ambiguous. TRBV23-1 is placed among ORFs of uncertain function. The CDR3 has 14 amino acids. The V end lost 0 bases, the J end lost 3 bases, and 9 bases lay between the germline ends. DNA of the CDR3: TGCGCCAGCAGTCAATCTGTCAGTTTCTACGAGCAGTACTTC. Amino acids: CASSQSVSFYEQYF.

The V and J genes are TRBV28 and TRBJ1-1; the D is unclear. The CDR3 consists of 14 residues. Trimming took off 6 bases at V and 0 bases at J, with 11 bases between the two ends. CDR1 and CDR2 (germline): MDHEN, SYDVKM. CDR3 residues: CASSLIYMNTEAFF. In DNA form, the CDR3 reads TGTGCCAGCAGCCTCATATACATGAACACTGAAGCTTTCTTT.

V and J are TRBV2 and TRBJ2-7; possible D gene TRBD2, 6 bases. The germline V and J ends were trimmed by 9 bases and 0 bases, with 15 bases remaining between them. This CDR3 is 14 amino acids long. Germline V lookup: CDR1 SNHLY, CDR2 FYNNEI. The CDR3, as DNA: TGTGCCAGTCGGCTAGCGTTGAGCTCCTACGAGCAGTACTTC. Its translation is CASRLALSSYEQYF.

V is TRBV7-2 and J is TRBJ2-5; D uncertain. V was pared by 6 bases and J by 3 bases, with 11 bases between. Looked up from germline, CDR1 is SGHTA and CDR2 is FQGNSA. The CDR3 contains 13 residues. The CDR3 coding sequence is TGTGCCAGCAGTCAGGATATCAAAGAGACCCAGTACTTC. It translates to CASSQDIKETQYF.

The chain recombines TRBV20-1 with TRBJ2-5; D gene uncertain. Trimming removed 3 bases at V and 0 bases at J, with 8 bases between. The CDR3 spans 13 residues. From germline, CDR1 is DFQATT and CDR2 SNEGSKA (reference sequence). The CDR3 nucleotides read TGCAGTGCTAGGGTCCCGTACCAAGAGACCCAGTACTTC. This encodes CSARVPYQETQYF.

V gene TRBV9 combines with J gene TRBJ2-2; D not certain. Trimming removed 2 bases at V and 0 bases at J, with 8 bases between. The CDR3 extends over 15 amino acids. The germline CDR1 and CDR2 sequences are SGDLS and YYNGEE. CDR3 amino acids: CASSVGYSNTGELFF. In DNA, the CDR3 is TGTGCCAGCAGCGTCGGATACTCGAACACCGGGGAGCTGTTTTTT. The complete variable domain, with remaining parts taken from reference TRBV9 and TRBJ2-2, reads DSGVTQTPKHLITATGQRVTLRCSPRSGDLSVYWYQQSLDQGLQFLIQYYNGEERAKGNILERFSAQQFPDLHSELNLSSLELGDSALYFCASSVGYSNTGELFFGEGSRLTVL.

The rearrangement uses TRBV3-1 and TRBJ2-3; TRBD2 aligns across 11 bases. Germline CDR1 reads LGHDT; CDR2 reads YNNKEL (reference sequence). This CDR3 has 17 amino acids. J lost 3 bases, V lost 3 bases, and 8 bases had no gene match. The CDR3 sequence is CASSQGGTSGKTDTQYF. CDR3 DNA: TGTGCCAGCAGCCAGGGGGGGACTAGCGGCAAGACAGATACGCAGTATTTT.

The rearrangement joins TRBV4-2 to TRBJ2-2; D is ambiguous. Germline V gene data show CDR1 as LGHNA and CDR2 as YNFKEQ. The CDR3 length is 14 residues. V dropped 0 bases and J dropped 3 bases, with 5 bases sitting between them. The CDR3 reads CASSQDVDTGELFF. CDR3 in DNA: TGTGCCAGCAGCCAAGATGTGGACACCGGGGAGCTGTTTTTT.